This T cell receptor (beta chain) appears in the sequencing data of a study of cytomegalovirus exposure and HLA in healthy donors. Study details: Genotyping of about 400 donors showed that about 84% belonged to the Caucasian-associated ancestry cluster.

This clone has just one count. The antigen remains unidentified. Germline V lookup: CDR1 SEHNR, CDR2 FQNEAQ (reference sequence). Trimming took 5 bases from V and 3 from J; bases not matched to a gene: 2. This CDR3 is 13 amino acids long. The PCR was carried out with 60 Vbeta primers and 13 Jbeta primers. Assay used: immunoSEQ multiplex PCR; TCRdb lists only in-frame clones, some missing. The table records 180,000 or so clones, more than 60% of them present only once. Study results and limitations: Being productive about 90% or about 30% of the time was typical of most TCR beta V segments in an earlier analysis. Three CMV-associated chains were confirmed in vitro to be specific for CMV antigens.

Sample: PBMCs. The V call is TRBV7-9, the J call TRBJ2-7; 9 positions agree with TRBD1. The TCR originated in a young man in good health and CMV-seronegative. The CDR3 spells CASSGDRDYEQYF. The DNA for the CDR3 is TGTGCCAGCAGCGGGGACAGGGACTACGAGCAGTACTTC. Using reference TRBV7-9 and TRBJ2-7 for the parts outside the CDR3, the full variable domain is DTGVSQNPRHKITKRGQNVTFRCDPISEHNRLYWYRQTLGQGPEFLTYFQNEAQLEKSRLLSDRFSAERPKGSFSTLEIQRTEQGDSAMYLCASSGDRDYEQYFGPGTRLTVT.